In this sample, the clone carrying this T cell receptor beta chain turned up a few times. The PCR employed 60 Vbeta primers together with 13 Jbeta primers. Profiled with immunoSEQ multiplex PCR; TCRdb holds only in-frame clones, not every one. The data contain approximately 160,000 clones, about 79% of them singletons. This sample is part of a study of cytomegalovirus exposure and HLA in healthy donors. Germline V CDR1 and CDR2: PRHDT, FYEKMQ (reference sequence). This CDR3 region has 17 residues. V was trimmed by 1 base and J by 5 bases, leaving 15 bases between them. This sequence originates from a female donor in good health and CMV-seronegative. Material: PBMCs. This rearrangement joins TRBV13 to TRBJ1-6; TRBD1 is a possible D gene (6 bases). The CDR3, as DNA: TGTGCCAGCAGCTTAGCCCGTGGCAGGGGCGATAATTCACCCCTCCACTTT. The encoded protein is CASSLARGRGDNSPLHF.